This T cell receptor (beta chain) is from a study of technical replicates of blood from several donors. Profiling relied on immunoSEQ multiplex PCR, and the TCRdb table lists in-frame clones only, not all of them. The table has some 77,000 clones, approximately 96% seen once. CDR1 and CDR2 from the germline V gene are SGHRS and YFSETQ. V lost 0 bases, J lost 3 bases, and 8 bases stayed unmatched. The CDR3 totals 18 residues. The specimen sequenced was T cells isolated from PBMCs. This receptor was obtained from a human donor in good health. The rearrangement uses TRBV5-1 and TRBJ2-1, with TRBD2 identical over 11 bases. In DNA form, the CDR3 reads TGCGCCAGCAGCTTGGATGTTAGCGGGAGGGGTAACTACAATGAGCAGTTCTTC. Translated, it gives CASSLDVSGRGNYNEQFF.